The clone carrying this TCR beta chain was seen a handful of times. Its antigen is unidentified. V was shortened by 3 bases and J by 2 bases, with 14 bases between the two germline ends. This CDR3 comprises 15 residues. Germline loops: CDR1 MGHRA, CDR2 YSYEKL. TCRdb recomputed calls from the 5' RACE reads with MiXCR, one row per CDR3 protein. The table includes about 440,000 distinct CDR3 sequences, more than 15% detected once. This specimen belongs to a study of CD8 T cells in ankylosing spondylitis. Whole-study findings and limits: Disease-linked clones were CD8+ and relatively rare in peripheral blood. A motif in TCR beta, a set of under ten highly homologous variants, appeared characteristic of ankylosing spondylitis blood. Significant enrichment of disease-linked clones was reported in matched ankylosing spondylitis synovial fluid.

The sample consisted of blood, either unsorted or a sorted T cell fraction (not recorded which). The TCR was taken from a male donor with ankylosing spondylitis. The chain has TRBV4-1 and TRBJ2-7; D may match TRBD1 or TRBD2 (5 bases each). This CDR3 reads CASSHSRDGPYEQYF. The CDR3 coding sequence is TGCGCCAGCAGCCATTCCCGGGACGGACCCTACGAGCAGTACTTC.